This TCR beta chain was recorded in a study of T-cell memory formation after mild COVID-19. Whole-study context: There were largely donor-specific TCR clusters. Study-wide findings and caveats: In second-wave clones peaking day 37, SARS-CoV-2 specificity remained unconfirmed.

Germline V gene lookup returns CDR1 SGHRS and CDR2 YFSETQ. The CDR3 consists of 13 residues. Between the trimmed V and J ends, which lost 4 bases and 4 bases, there was a span of 10 bases. The table lists this clonotype with a few counts. No antigen is known for it. After 5'RACE with constant-segment primers, TCR alpha and TCR beta cDNA libraries carrying sample barcodes and UMIs were obtained. TCRdb re-called the 5' RACE reads with MiXCR, one entry per CDR3 protein. The sample lists around 340,000 distinct CDR3 sequences; approximately 15% were seen once. This chain uses TRBV5-1 with TRBJ2-3; D remains unclear. The source of this sequence is a man aged 18-30 years who had mild COVID-19 (a few samples of this study predate the infection). Cell type and time point are not known. The sample consisted of PBMCs or a T cell subset sorted from them (not recorded which). CDR3 amino acids: CASSRDGADTQYF. The CDR3 DNA sequence: TGCGCCAGCAGCCGTGATGGGGCAGATACGCAGTATTTT.